This TCR beta chain comes out of a study of T cell repertoires in cytomegalovirus infection. Study-wide context: Matching HLA type and CMV infection were both indicated by public TCR beta signatures. Study-level findings and limits: CMV carriers having the relevant HLA were flagged by cumulative public TCR beta family frequency. The response measured ex vivo was dominated by TCR beta clonotypes (HLA-C-restricted and CMV-specific).

Each CDR3 protein gets one entry after TCRdb re-called the reads with MiXCR. The sample shows hundreds of thousands of distinct CDR3 sequences, 20% to 25% of them seen only once. This clonotype was observed a handful of times. Its antigen is not identified. The sample was CD8+ T cells from PBMCs. The receptor comes from a human donor in good health (CMV status not recorded). Some clones in this sample may be carry-over from other donors' samples.

The DNA for the CDR3 is TGTGCCAGCAGCTTATTCGAAGGGAGGAGCTCCTACGAGCAGTACTTC. Protein product: CASSLFEGRSSYEQYF. The chain has TRBV7-4 and TRBJ2-7, with D perhaps TRBD2 (6 bases). V gave up 2 bases and J gave up 0 bases, with 14 bases separating them. Germline-derived CDR1 and CDR2 are SGHVT and SQSDAQ. The CDR3 extends over 16 amino acids.